This T cell receptor beta chain was sequenced for a study of T cell repertoires in cytomegalovirus infection. Turning to the study itself: The public TCR beta signatures pointed to both CMV infection and matching HLA type.

This clonotype has only a few counts. The antigen is unknown. Each CDR3 protein is one row after TCRdb ran MiXCR on the reads. The top ten hold about 14% of the sample, which has approximately 1,000,000 distinct CDR3 sequences, around 32% seen once. Trimming left V 5 bases short and J 6 bases short, with 6 bases between. Germline V gives CDR1 KGHDR, CDR2 SFDVKD. This CDR3 region has 12 residues. Study-wide results and limits: The ex vivo response showed dominance by HLA-C-restricted CMV-specific TCR beta clonotypes.

The chain couples TRBV24-1 to TRBJ2-2; D is unresolved. The sample consisted of cultured CD8+ T cells from PBMCs, taken from culture after CMV antigen stimulation. The TCR was taken from a human donor in good health (CMV status not recorded). Some clones in this sample may be carry-over from other donors' samples. The CDR3 region is CATSVSSGELFF. The CDR3 coding sequence is TGTGCCACCAGTGTGTCATCCGGGGAGCTGTTTTTT.